This passage covers 21 T cell receptor beta chains from one sample sequenced in a study of blood T cell repertoires in COVID-19. The data were produced by immunoSEQ multiplex PCR, yet TCRdb's version contains in-frame clones alone and is incomplete. The sample lists about 180,000 clones; 86% were seen once. Sequencing used peripheral blood. The source of these receptors is a man aged 70 or older with active or convalescent COVID-19.

There are a few counts of this clone. This sequence joins TRBV6-4 and TRBJ2-6, with D unresolved. The germline V and J ends were trimmed by 2 bases and 4 bases, with 3 bases remaining between them. Germline loops: CDR1 MRHNA, CDR2 SNTAGT. The CDR3 sequence is 13 residues long. The CDR3 loop is CASSDTGANVLTF. The CDR3 DNA reads as TGTGCCAGCAGTGACACAGGGGCCAACGTCCTGACTTTC.

The DNA for the CDR3 is TGTGCCGGGCGAGGGTACAATGAGCAGTTCTTC. It encodes CAGRGYNEQFF. This sequence joins TRBV2 and TRBJ2-1, with D tentatively TRBD2 (5 bases). The CDR3 covers 11 residues. Per germline, CDR1 SNHLY and CDR2 FYNNEI. V dropped 11 bases and J dropped 4 bases, with 9 bases sitting between them.

The J gene is TRBJ1-5, the V gene TRBV19; a possible D gene is TRBD1 (5 bases). Between the trimmed V and J ends, which lost 7 bases and 4 bases, there was a span of 17 bases. The CDR3 totals 15 residues. Germline V gene data show CDR1 as LNHDA and CDR2 as SQIVND (reference sequence). The CDR3 DNA follows: TGTGCCAGTACGCTGGAGGGACGAAAAAATCAGCCCCAGCATTTT. It translates to CASTLEGRKNQPQHF.

This clone is a singleton in its sample. The chain combines TRBV28 with TRBJ1-2; the D gene is possibly TRBD1 (6 bases). The CDR3 consists of 13 residues. Trimming pared 10 bases from V and 0 bases from J, leaving 12 bases between. Per the germline V gene, CDR1 is MDHEN and CDR2 is SYDVKM. This chain's CDR3 is CATMDRSNYGYTF. CDR3 DNA sequence: TGTGCCACCATGGACAGATCTAACTATGGCTACACCTTC.

V is TRBV9 and J is TRBJ2-5; unclear D gene. CDR3 size: 13 residues. The ends were cut back, 4 bases at V and 1 base at J, with 8 bases in the middle. Germline loops: CDR1 SGDLS, CDR2 YYNGEE. The CDR3 is CASSPRLQETQYF. CDR3 nucleotide sequence: TGTGCCAGCAGCCCTAGGCTCCAAGAGACCCAGTACTTC.

This rearrangement joins TRBV6-1 to TRBJ1-1; TRBD1 matches at 7 bases. The length of the CDR3 is 14 residues. J was trimmed by 1 base and V by 2 bases; bases with no gene match: 1. The germline V gene encodes CDR1 MNHNS and CDR2 SASEGT. The CDR3 nucleotides read TGTGCCAGCAGTGAACACAGGGGGAACACTGAAGCTTTCTTT. Its translation: CASSEHRGNTEAFF.

This chain links TRBV12-3 or TRBV12-4 with TRBJ1-2, with no clear D. Trimming shortened V by 3 bases and J by 7 bases, and 9 bases separated the two germline ends. The CDR3 sequence is 12 residues long. The CDR3 here is CASSLELGGYTF. In DNA, the CDR3 is TGTGCCAGCAGTTTGGAGTTAGGTGGCTACACCTTC.

The chain couples TRBV5-1 to TRBJ1-1, with 9 positions matching TRBD1. V shed 7 bases and J 7 bases; nucleotides not matched to a gene: 8. The CDR3 spans 13 residues. The germline V gene has CDR1 SGHRS and CDR2 YFSETQ. CDR3 sequence: CASGTPGQGEAFF. As DNA, the CDR3 is TGCGCCAGCGGAACTCCGGGACAGGGTGAAGCTTTCTTT.

The V call is TRBV7-2, the J call TRBJ1-4, with 10 positions matching TRBD1. V was pared by 5 bases and J by 1 base, with 10 bases of the junction left unmatched. Germline V gene sequence: CDR1 SGHTA, CDR2 FQGNSA. CDR3 length equals 18 residues. CDR3 sequence (DNA): TGTGCCAGCAGCCAGACAGGGGGCGCCGGTAGAACTAATGAAAAACTGTTTTTT. Translation gives CASSQTGGAGRTNEKLFF.

The genes are TRBV7-6 and TRBJ2-1; D gene uncertain. The germline V gene has CDR1 SGHVS and CDR2 FNYEAQ. This CDR3 has 12 residues. V was trimmed by 7 bases and J by 6 bases, leaving 10 bases between them. The CDR3 DNA reads TGTGCCAGCACCCCGTTGCGCAATGAGCAGTTCTTC. Protein product: CASTPLRNEQFF. The full variable domain, completed using reference TRBV7-6 and TRBJ2-1, is GAGVSQSPRYKVTKRGQDVALRCDPISGHVSLYWYRQALGQGPEFLTYFNYEAQQDKSGLPNDRFSAERPEGSISTLTIQRTEQRDSAMYRCASTPLRNEQFFGPGTRLTVL.

The V gene is TRBV7-2, the J gene TRBJ2-5; 7 bases align to TRBD2. This CDR3 is built from 15 residues. V gave up 1 base and J gave up 4 bases; unmatched junction bases: 6. CDR1 SGHTA and CDR2 FQGNSA come from the germline V gene. The DNA of the CDR3 is TGTGCCAGCAGCTTAGGGGCCTGGGGGGGAGAGACCCAGTACTTC. Protein sequence: CASSLGAWGGETQYF.

This CDR3 reads CASSFEAPSEKLFF. The CDR3, as DNA: TGTGCCAGCAGCTTTGAGGCTCCATCCGAAAAACTGTTTTTT. The rearrangement uses TRBV7-9 and TRBJ1-4; unclear D gene. Germline values: CDR1 SEHNR, CDR2 FQNEAQ (reference sequence). This CDR3 is built from 14 residues. V was clipped by 3 bases and J by 8 bases, with 13 bases between them.

J is TRBJ1-1 and V is TRBV28; D is perhaps TRBD1 (5 bases). Trimming removed 4 bases from V and 4 bases from J, with 13 bases in between. Germline CDR1 is MDHEN and CDR2 is SYDVKM. The CDR3 is 14 residues long. The CDR3 is CASSSPSGGTEAFF. The DNA of the CDR3 is TGTGCCAGCAGTTCCCCTTCGGGGGGCACTGAAGCTTTCTTT.

V is TRBV19 and J is TRBJ1-4; D is unresolved. The V end was cut by 6 bases, the J end by 5 bases, with 13 bases between. The CDR3 spans 14 residues. The germline V gene has CDR1 LNHDA and CDR2 SQIVND (reference sequence). The CDR3 DNA reads TGTGCCAGTAGCCCTAGTGATCCGAATGAAAAACTGTTTTTT. It specifies CASSPSDPNEKLFF.

The rearrangement uses TRBV11-3 and TRBJ2-1; 9 bases match TRBD2. The V gene end was trimmed by 5 bases and the J gene end by 0 bases; junction bases not matched to a gene: 11. Germline CDR1 is SGHNT and CDR2 is YENEEA. The CDR3 runs 18 residues. CDR3 amino acids: CASSPGGSSGSSYNEQFF. The CDR3 DNA reads TGTGCCAGCAGCCCAGGGGGGAGTAGCGGGAGCTCCTACAATGAGCAGTTCTTC.

This chain connects TRBV7-3 to TRBJ2-1; D is unclear. The germline V gene encodes CDR1 SGHTA and CDR2 FQGTGA. This CDR3 region has 16 residues. V was clipped by 1 base and J by 0 bases, with 10 bases between them. In nucleotides, the CDR3 is TGTGCCAGCAGCTTAAGATTCCCTAGCTCCTACAATGAGCAGTTCTTC. This codes for CASSLRFPSSYNEQFF.

The rearrangement uses TRBV6-5 and TRBJ1-1, with D hard to call. Germline-derived CDR1 and CDR2 are MNHEY and SVGAGI. Trimming shortened V by 6 bases and J by 1 base, and 15 bases separated the two germline ends. The CDR3 spans 15 residues. In nucleotides, the CDR3 is TGTGCCAGCAGCCGGCGGGCAGAAGGGAACACTGAAGCTTTCTTT. It codes for CASSRRAEGNTEAFF.

The chain has TRBV6-5 and TRBJ1-5; D is ambiguous. The CDR3 covers 15 residues. Trimming removed 2 bases from V and 3 bases from J, with 11 bases in between. The germline V gene encodes CDR1 MNHEY and CDR2 SVGAGI. The CDR3 DNA sequence: TGTGCCAGCAGTTACATGTTCGGGGACAATCAGCCCCAGCATTTT. The encoded protein is CASSYMFGDNQPQHF.

This chain connects TRBV15 to TRBJ1-6, with a tentative D call TRBD1 (5 bases). The CDR3 loop spans 15 amino acids. Germline CDR1 reads LNHNV; CDR2 reads YYDKDF (reference sequence). The ends were cut back, 1 base at V and 8 bases at J, with 12 bases in the middle. The CDR3 nucleotides are TGTGCCACCAGCAGAGGGACGGGGGGAGATTCACCCCTCCACTTT. This codes for CATSRGTGGDSPLHF.

This chain uses TRBV28 with TRBJ2-3; D possibly corresponds to TRBD1 (5 bases). Per the germline V gene, CDR1 is MDHEN and CDR2 is SYDVKM. The CDR3 covers 12 residues. V was clipped by 6 bases and J by 6 bases, with 10 bases between them. Here the CDR3 reads CASRRAGDTQYF. The CDR3 bases are TGTGCCAGCAGACGCGCAGGGGATACGCAGTATTTT.

This sequence joins TRBV19 and TRBJ1-5, with D uncertain. The germline V gene has CDR1 LNHDA and CDR2 SQIVND (reference sequence). The V end was cut by 6 bases, the J end by 4 bases, with 10 bases between. CDR3 length: 13 residues. CDR3 bases: TGTGCCAGTAGGGACTTTACGAATCAGCCCCAGCATTTT. Translating gives CASRDFTNQPQHF.